The entry below gives a single T cell receptor beta chain sequence along with its context. Its antigen is still unknown. Nothing much larger sits one base from this clone, and base qualities are not available. This sample stems from a study of blood T cell repertoires in COVID-19 (dated by TCRdb to 2019 to 2021). Broadly, across the study: Collaborator samples came from the United States, Italy and Spain and covered acute and convalescent phases of COVID-19. The samples were drawn from the first 160 participants of the ongoing ImmuneRACE study and from more than 1,000 subjects provided by 6 global collaborators. Sample metadata almost always included a de-identified subject ID, COVID-19 status, age in years and sex. The prospective study material was composed of cDNA or gDNA derived from T cells, B-cell-depleted T cells, or PBMCs. Deeply sampled blood TCRbeta repertoires from subjects exposed to, actively infected with, or recovered from COVID-19 were included in the dataset. Where HLA class I and class II types were available, the types were taken from metadata supplied by the sample provider, not from assay-based typing. The repertoires were made available in a free public database intended to serve as a resource for research on the immune response to SARS-CoV-2.

TCRbeta CDR3 regions were amplified from genomic DNA using the immunoSEQ Assay, a bias-controlled multiplex PCR. On the study's bioinformatics: Nucleated cell counts per sample were estimated from amplification of reference gene primers within the assay. To quantify the absolute abundance of each unique TCRbeta CDR3 rearrangement, sequence reads were collapsed and filtered. For each sample, productive Simpson clonality was calculated by taking the square root of Simpson's diversity index across productive rearrangements. TCRdb re-hosts the immuneACCESS table, in-frame sequences only. Its copies lack some clones; in the studies checked, an unresolved V gene accounts for under half of them, and the cause for the rest is not known. Clone size and V and J calls were adopted from that table, with D and trimming inferred from the DNA. The sample profile shows 75,000 to 80,000 clones; 88% of them were found once. The ten largest clones add up to approximately 9.1% of the sample.

What the work shows at the level of the full study, not this receptor alone: How much clinical and demographic metadata was included differed by source and by participant, and the metadata was provided uncurated.

According to the germline V gene (reference sequence), CDR1 reads LGHDT and CDR2 reads YNNKEL. The CDR3 goes from the cysteine to the phenylalanine over 14 residues. Kept here is only the CDR3 DNA, which spans 42 bases and is read in frame from base 1. V lost 5 bases and J lost 6 bases, and the count of bases not matched to a germline gene is 8. The collaborating institutions used their own protocols to collect whole blood in K2EDTA tubes. For TCRbeta analysis, collaborators shipped samples as frozen whole blood, isolated PBMCs, or DNA extracted from either of those sample types. This TCR was sampled from a human donor in a cohort sampled during active COVID-19. The sequencing input was peripheral blood. Here the chain combines TRBV3-1 (or the pseudogene TRBV3-2) and TRBJ2-3; the central 7 bases match TRBD2. The CDR3 loop reads CASSSLGGKDTQYF. The DNA is as follows: TGTGCCAGCAGCAGCTTGGGGGGGAAGGATACGCAGTATTTT.